Presented here are 8 T cell receptor beta chains from one specimen sequenced in a study of CXCR3-negative and CXCR3-positive naive CD8 T cells. Study findings and constraints: Hydrophobicity of TRB CDR3s was greater in CXCR3-positive naive cells than in CXCR3-negative naive cells.

TRB cDNA was prepared as libraries by UMI-labeled 5' RACE. TCRdb re-called the 5' RACE reads; every CDR3 protein appears as one record, without DNA. The table counts some 53,000 distinct CDR3 sequences; 0.55% to 0.6% lies in the top ten. What these receptors recognize is not known. The sample comprised naive CXCR3+ CD8+ T cells from blood. Subset of the sample: CD45RO-CCR7+CD27+CD95- naive CD8+ T cells expressing CXCR3 (TNR3+). All receptors come from a human donor in good health. Some clones in this sample may be carry-over from other donors' samples.

The CDR3 is CASSTSYQRLLYEQYF. The chain couples TRBV25-1 to TRBJ2-7; TCRdb calls TRBD2, which cannot be checked without DNA. From germline, CDR1 is MGHDK and CDR2 SYGVNS. The CDR3 contains 16 residues.

The genes are TRBV3-1 and TRBJ2-7. Looked up from germline, CDR1 is LGHDT and CDR2 is YNNKEL (reference sequence). CDR3 size: 14 residues. CDR3 region: CASSHEQAVYEQYF.

The chain employs TRBV5-1 and TRBJ2-1; the D call of TRBD2 rests on TCRdb alone, since no DNA is present to check it. The CDR3 has 15 amino acids. The germline V gene encodes CDR1 SGHRS and CDR2 YFSETQ. The CDR3 spells CASSFGLATTNEQFF.

The genes are TRBV19 and TRBJ1-1; TCRdb reports TRBD1, a call that lacks DNA to check it against. The CDR3 covers 13 residues. Germline V gives CDR1 LNHDA, CDR2 SQIVND (reference sequence). CDR3 sequence reads: CASNPGGNTEAFF.

This chain uses TRBV7-6 with TRBJ1-1. In germline, CDR1 is SGHVS, CDR2 FNYEAQ. CDR3 size: 16 residues. CDR3 sequence: CASSLDWGTYLTEAFF. The entire variable domain, with the rest obtained from reference TRBV7-6 and TRBJ1-1, is as follows: GAGVSQSPRYKVTKRGQDVALRCDPISGHVSLYWYRQALGQGPEFLTYFNYEAQQDKSGLPNDRFSAERPEGSISTLTIQRTEQRDSAMYRCASSLDWGTYLTEAFFGQGTRLTVV.

This rearrangement joins TRBV28 to TRBJ2-7; TCRdb's assignment of TRBD1 cannot be checked, as there is no DNA. CDR1 and CDR2 (germline): MDHEN, SYDVKM. There are 12 residues in the CDR3. The CDR3 here is CASWTGTYEQYF.

This chain joins TRBV29-1 and TRBJ1-1; TCRdb's D call of TRBD1 is untestable without DNA. Germline loops: CDR1 SQVTM, CDR2 ANQGSEA. The CDR3 is 13 amino acids. The CDR3 is CSVEGQGMAEAFF.

CDR3 protein: CASTPRDYEQYF. The chain links TRBV2 to TRBJ2-7; TCRdb reports TRBD2, a call that lacks DNA to check it against. This CDR3 has 12 residues. The germline V gene encodes CDR1 SNHLY and CDR2 FYNNEI.